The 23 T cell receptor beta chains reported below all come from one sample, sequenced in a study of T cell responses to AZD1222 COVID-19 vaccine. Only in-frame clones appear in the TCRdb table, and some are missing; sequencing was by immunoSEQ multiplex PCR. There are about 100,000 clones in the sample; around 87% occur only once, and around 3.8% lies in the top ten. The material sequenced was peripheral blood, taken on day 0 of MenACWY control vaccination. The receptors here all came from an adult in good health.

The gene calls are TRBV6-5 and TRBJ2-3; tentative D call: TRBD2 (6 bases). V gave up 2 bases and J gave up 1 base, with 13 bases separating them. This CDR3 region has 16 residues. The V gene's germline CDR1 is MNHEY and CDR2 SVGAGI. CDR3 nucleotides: TGTGCCAGCAGTTACAGGGGAGGACTGGGCACAGATACGCAGTATTTT. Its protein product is CASSYRGGLGTDTQYF.

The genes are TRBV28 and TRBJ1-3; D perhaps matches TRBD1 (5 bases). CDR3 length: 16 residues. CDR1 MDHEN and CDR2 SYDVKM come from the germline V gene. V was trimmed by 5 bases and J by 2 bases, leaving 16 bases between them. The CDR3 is CASSLYRRLTGNTIYF. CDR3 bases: TGTGCCAGCAGTCTTTACAGGCGCCTCACTGGAAACACCATATATTTT.

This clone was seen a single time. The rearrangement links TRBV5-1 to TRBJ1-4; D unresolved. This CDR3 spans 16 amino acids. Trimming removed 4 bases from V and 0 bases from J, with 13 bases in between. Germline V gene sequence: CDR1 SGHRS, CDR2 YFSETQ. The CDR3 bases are TGCGCCAGCAGCCCACGGCGTGGCGCAACTAATGAAAAACTGTTTTTT. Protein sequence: CASSPRRGATNEKLFF.

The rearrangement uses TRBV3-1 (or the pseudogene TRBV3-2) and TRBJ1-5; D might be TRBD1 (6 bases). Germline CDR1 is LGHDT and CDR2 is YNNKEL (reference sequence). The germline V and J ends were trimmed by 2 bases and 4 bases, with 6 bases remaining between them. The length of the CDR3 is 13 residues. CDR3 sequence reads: CASSQRGNQPQHF. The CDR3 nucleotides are TGTGCCAGCAGCCAAAGGGGGAATCAGCCCCAGCATTTT.

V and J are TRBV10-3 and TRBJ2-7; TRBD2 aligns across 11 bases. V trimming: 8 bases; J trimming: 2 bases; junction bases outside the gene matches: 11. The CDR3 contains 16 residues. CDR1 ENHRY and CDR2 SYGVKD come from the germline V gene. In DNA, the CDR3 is TGTGCCATCTTTGCGGGGCTAGCGGGGGGTACCTACGAGCAGTACTTC. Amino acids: CAIFAGLAGGTYEQYF.

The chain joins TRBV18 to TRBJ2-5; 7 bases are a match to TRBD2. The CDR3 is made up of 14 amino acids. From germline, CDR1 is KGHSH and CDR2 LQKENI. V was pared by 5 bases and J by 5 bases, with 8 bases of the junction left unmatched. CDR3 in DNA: TGTGCCAGCTCAGGTAGCGGGTCGTTTGAGACCCAGTACTTC. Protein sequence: CASSGSGSFETQYF.

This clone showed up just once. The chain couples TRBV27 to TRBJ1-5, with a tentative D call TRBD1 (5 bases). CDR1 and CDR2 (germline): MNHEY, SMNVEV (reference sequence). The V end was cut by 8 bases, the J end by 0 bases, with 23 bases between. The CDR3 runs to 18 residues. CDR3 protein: CASSLRGQSRFSNQPQHF. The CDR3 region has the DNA TGTGCCAGCTCCCTTAGGGGCCAGAGTAGGTTTAGCAATCAGCCCCAGCATTTT.

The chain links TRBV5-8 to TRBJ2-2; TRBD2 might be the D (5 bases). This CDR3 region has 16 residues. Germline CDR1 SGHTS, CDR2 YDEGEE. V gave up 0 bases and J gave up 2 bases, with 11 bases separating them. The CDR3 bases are TGTGCCAGCAGCTTGGTGAGGGATACTAACACCGGGGAGCTGTTTTTT. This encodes CASSLVRDTNTGELFF.

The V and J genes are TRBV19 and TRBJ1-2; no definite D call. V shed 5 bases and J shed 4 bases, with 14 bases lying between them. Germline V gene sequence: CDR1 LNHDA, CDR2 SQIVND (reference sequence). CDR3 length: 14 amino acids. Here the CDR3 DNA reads TGTGCCAGTAGTCCAGGTCCCGAAGGCTATGGCTACACCTTC. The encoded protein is CASSPGPEGYGYTF.

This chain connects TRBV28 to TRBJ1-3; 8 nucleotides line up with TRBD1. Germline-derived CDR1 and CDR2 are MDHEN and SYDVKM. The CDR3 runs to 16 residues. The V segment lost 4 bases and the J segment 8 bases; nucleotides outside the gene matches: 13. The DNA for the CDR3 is TGTGCCAGCAGTTACACCACCTCGACAGGGGTGGACACCATATATTTT. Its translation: CASSYTTSTGVDTIYF. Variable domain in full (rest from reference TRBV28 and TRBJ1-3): DVKVTQSSRYLVKRTGEKVFLECVQDMDHENMFWYRQDPGLGLRLIYFSYDVKMKEKGDIPEGYSVSREKKERFSLILESASTNQTSMYLCASSYTTSTGVDTIYFGEGSWLTVV.

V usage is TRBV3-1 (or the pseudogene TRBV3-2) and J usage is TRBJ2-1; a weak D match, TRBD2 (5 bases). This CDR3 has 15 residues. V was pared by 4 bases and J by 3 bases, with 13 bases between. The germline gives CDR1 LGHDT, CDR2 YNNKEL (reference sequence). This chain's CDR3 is CASSLGLLLYNEQFF. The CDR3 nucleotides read TGTGCCAGCAGCCTAGGACTTCTCCTCTACAATGAGCAGTTCTTC.

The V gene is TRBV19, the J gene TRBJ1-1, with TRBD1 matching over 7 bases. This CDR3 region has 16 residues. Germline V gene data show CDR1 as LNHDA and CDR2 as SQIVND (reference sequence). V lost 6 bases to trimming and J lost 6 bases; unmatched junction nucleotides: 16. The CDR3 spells CASSPIGQATSPEAFF. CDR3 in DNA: TGTGCCAGTAGCCCCATCGGACAGGCTACGAGTCCTGAAGCTTTCTTT.

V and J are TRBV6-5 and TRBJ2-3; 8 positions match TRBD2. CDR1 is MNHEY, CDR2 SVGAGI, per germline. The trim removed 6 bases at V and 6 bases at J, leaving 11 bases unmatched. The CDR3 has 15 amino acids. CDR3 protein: CASRVSGGHGDTQYF. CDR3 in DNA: TGTGCCAGCAGAGTAAGCGGGGGCCACGGGGATACGCAGTATTTT.

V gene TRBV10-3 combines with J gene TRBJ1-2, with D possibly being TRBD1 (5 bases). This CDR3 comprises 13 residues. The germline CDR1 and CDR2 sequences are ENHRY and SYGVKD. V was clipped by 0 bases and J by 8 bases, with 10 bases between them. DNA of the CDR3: TGTGCCATCAGTGAGTCAGGGGAATGGGGCTACACCTTC. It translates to CAISESGEWGYTF.

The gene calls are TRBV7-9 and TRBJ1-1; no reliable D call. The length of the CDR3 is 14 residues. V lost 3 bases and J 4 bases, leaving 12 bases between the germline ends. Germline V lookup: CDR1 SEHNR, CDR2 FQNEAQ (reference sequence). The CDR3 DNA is TGTGCCAGCAGCTTTGCAGAGAACCCCACTGAAGCTTTCTTT. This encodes CASSFAENPTEAFF.

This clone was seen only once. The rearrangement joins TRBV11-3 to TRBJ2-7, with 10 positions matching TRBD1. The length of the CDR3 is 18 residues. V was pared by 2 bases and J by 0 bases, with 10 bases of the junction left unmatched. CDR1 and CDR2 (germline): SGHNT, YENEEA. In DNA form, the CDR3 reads TGTGCCAGCAGCTTACTTGGACAGGGGGGCCTGAGCTCCTACGAGCAGTACTTC. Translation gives CASSLLGQGGLSSYEQYF.

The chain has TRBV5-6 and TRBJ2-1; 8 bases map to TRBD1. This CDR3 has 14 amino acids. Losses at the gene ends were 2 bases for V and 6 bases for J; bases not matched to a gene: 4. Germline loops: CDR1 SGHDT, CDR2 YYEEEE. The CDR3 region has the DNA TGTGCCAGCAGCTTAACGGACAGGGTCAATGAGCAGTTCTTC. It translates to CASSLTDRVNEQFF.

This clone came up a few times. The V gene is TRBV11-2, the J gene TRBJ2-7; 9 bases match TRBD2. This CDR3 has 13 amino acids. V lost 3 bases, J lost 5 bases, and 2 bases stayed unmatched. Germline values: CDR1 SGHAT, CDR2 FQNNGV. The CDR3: CASSFGLAHEQYF. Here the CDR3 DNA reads TGTGCCAGCAGCTTCGGACTAGCGCACGAGCAGTACTTC.

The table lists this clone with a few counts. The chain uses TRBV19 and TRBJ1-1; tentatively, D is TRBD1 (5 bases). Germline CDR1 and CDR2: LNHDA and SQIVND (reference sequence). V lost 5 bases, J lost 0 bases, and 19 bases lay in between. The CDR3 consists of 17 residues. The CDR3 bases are TGTGCCAGTAGTGCCCTCCGGGGGGAACGGATGAACACTGAAGCTTTCTTT. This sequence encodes CASSALRGERMNTEAFF.

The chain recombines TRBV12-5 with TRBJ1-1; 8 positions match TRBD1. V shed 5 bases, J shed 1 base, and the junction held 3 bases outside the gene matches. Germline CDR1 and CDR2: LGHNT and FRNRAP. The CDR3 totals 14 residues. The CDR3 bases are TGTGCTAGTGGTCCCGGGACAGGGAACACTGAAGCTTTCTTT. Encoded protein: CASGPGTGNTEAFF.

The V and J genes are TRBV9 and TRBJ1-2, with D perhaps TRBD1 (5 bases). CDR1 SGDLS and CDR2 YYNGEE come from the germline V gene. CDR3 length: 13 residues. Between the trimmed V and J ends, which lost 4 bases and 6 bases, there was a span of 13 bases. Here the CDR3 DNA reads TGTGCCAGCAGCCCCAGGGTTGTGGATGGCTACACCTTC. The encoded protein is CASSPRVVDGYTF.

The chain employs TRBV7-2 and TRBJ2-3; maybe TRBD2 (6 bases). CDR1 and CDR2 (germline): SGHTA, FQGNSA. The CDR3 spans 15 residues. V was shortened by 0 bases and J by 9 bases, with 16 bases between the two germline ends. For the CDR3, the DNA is TGTGCCAGCAGCTTAGCGTCCCTAGCTGGGAGGACGCAGTATTTT. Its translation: CASSLASLAGRTQYF.

CDR3 in amino acids: CASSSYLGYGYTF. The CDR3 region has the DNA TGTGCCAGCAGTTCCTATCTTGGCTATGGCTACACCTTC. The J gene is TRBJ1-2, the V gene TRBV6-5; D remains ambiguous. Germline loops: CDR1 MNHEY, CDR2 SVGAGI. The CDR3 has 13 residues. V was trimmed by 4 bases and J by 4 bases, leaving 10 bases between them.